These T cell receptor beta chains were read from a single sample in a study of T-cell reconstitution after alpha-beta-depleted transplantation in children. TCRdb reprocessed the PCR reads via MiXCR and lists one record per CDR3 protein. The sample has 150,000 to 250,000 distinct CDR3 sequences; about 14% are singletons. Sample: PBMCs from the stem cell graft donor, taken from the stem cell graft. These receptors came from a human donor who donated a stem cell graft to a child with acute lymphoblastic leukemia. Both conserved end residues are part of each CDR3. The D gene is left open where the match is weak. Only part of the rows carry a size: once, few, many, or a class if the clone is expanded.

d_gene: -
abundance: many
v_gene: TRBV4-2
j_gene: TRBJ1-4
CDR3aa: CASSQSGGGEKLFF
CDR3nt: TGTGCCAGCAGCCAATCAGGAGGGGGGGAAAAACTGTTTTTT

d_gene: -
abundance: few
v_gene: TRBV18
j_gene: TRBJ2-1
CDR3aa: CASSPPTAAGYNEQFF
CDR3nt: TGTGCCAGCTCACCACCGACAGCGGCCGGGTACAATGAGCAGTTCTTC

d_gene: TRBD2
abundance: few
v_gene: TRBV5-1
j_gene: TRBJ2-1
CDR3aa: CASELAGDNNEQFF
CDR3nt: TGCGCCAGCGAACTAGCGGGAGACAACAATGAGCAGTTCTTC

d_gene: -
abundance: many
v_gene: TRBV20-1
j_gene: TRBJ2-1
CDR3aa: CSAREGTESNEQFF
CDR3nt: TGCAGTGCTAGAGAAGGGACGGAGAGCAATGAGCAGTTCTTC

d_gene: -
abundance: -
v_gene: TRBV24-1
j_gene: TRBJ2-1
CDR3aa: CATSDSGVGQFF
CDR3nt: TGTGCCACCAGTGATTCGGGGGTCGGTCAGTTCTTC

d_gene: TRBD1
abundance: many
v_gene: TRBV28
j_gene: TRBJ1-6
CDR3aa: CASTGGQGGYNSPLHF
CDR3nt: TGTGCCAGCACCGGAGGACAGGGAGGCTATAATTCACCCCTCCACTTT

d_gene: TRBD2
abundance: -
v_gene: TRBV20-1
j_gene: TRBJ2-2
CDR3aa: CSARKSLAGVGTGELFF
CDR3nt: TGCAGTGCTAGGAAGTCACTAGCGGGAGTAGGAACCGGGGAGCTGTTTTTT

d_gene: TRBD1
abundance: many
v_gene: TRBV10-3
j_gene: TRBJ2-7
CDR3aa: CAITGTGDNEQYF
CDR3nt: TGTGCCATTACCGGGACAGGGGATAACGAGCAGTACTTC

d_gene: -
abundance: many
v_gene: TRBV5-5
j_gene: TRBJ2-4
CDR3aa: CASSPVSTGVVFKNIQYF
CDR3nt: TGTGCCAGCAGCCCGGTTTCAACCGGGGTGGTGTTTAAAAACATTCAGTACTTC

d_gene: TRBD1
abundance: many
v_gene: TRBV20-1
j_gene: TRBJ2-7
CDR3aa: CSARTGVSYEQYF
CDR3nt: TGCAGTGCCCGGACAGGAGTCTCCTACGAGCAGTACTTC

d_gene: TRBD1
abundance: few
v_gene: TRBV3-1
j_gene: TRBJ1-3
CDR3aa: CASSKPGQFSGNTIYF
CDR3nt: TGTGCCAGCAGCAAACCGGGACAGTTCTCTGGAAACACCATATATTTT

d_gene: -
abundance: many
v_gene: TRBV12-3/TRBV12-4
j_gene: TRBJ1-1
CDR3aa: CASSLTPRGTEAFF
CDR3nt: TGTGCCAGCAGCCTAACCCCCCGAGGAACTGAAGCTTTCTTT

d_gene: TRBD2
abundance: many
v_gene: TRBV5-1
j_gene: TRBJ2-1
CDR3aa: CASSLEGLAGPEQFF
CDR3nt: TGCGCCAGCAGCTTGGAGGGACTAGCGGGACCTGAGCAGTTCTTC

d_gene: -
abundance: -
v_gene: TRBV4-1
j_gene: TRBJ2-3
CDR3aa: CASSLGSGATADTQYF
CDR3nt: TGCGCCAGCAGCCTCGGATCCGGGGCTACGGCGGATACGCAGTATTTT

d_gene: TRBD2
abundance: many
v_gene: TRBV6-1
j_gene: TRBJ2-1
CDR3aa: CASSDAGEGYNEQFF
CDR3nt: TGTGCCAGCAGTGATGCGGGAGAGGGCTACAATGAGCAGTTCTTC

d_gene: TRBD1
abundance: -
v_gene: TRBV10-3
j_gene: TRBJ2-3
CDR3aa: CAISESTGGTDTQYF
CDR3nt: TGTGCCATCAGTGAAAGTACAGGGGGCACAGATACGCAGTATTTT

d_gene: TRBD1
abundance: many
v_gene: TRBV20-1
j_gene: TRBJ2-1
CDR3aa: CSVGQGGFFGEQFF
CDR3nt: TGCAGTGTTGGACAGGGGGGGTTTTTTGGTGAGCAGTTCTTC

d_gene: -
abundance: many
v_gene: TRBV5-1
j_gene: TRBJ2-3
CDR3aa: CASSHPPDTQYF
CDR3nt: TGCGCCAGCAGCCACCCCCCAGATACGCAGTATTTT

d_gene: TRBD1
abundance: many
v_gene: TRBV12-3/TRBV12-4
j_gene: TRBJ2-7
CDR3aa: CASSRRAGTGDEQYF
CDR3nt: TGTGCCAGCAGTCGCCGCGCCGGGACAGGGGACGAGCAGTACTTC

d_gene: -
abundance: -
v_gene: TRBV24-1
j_gene: TRBJ2-1
CDR3aa: CATSASRGAYNEQFF
CDR3nt: TGTGCCACCAGTGCCTCGCGGGGCGCCTACAATGAGCAGTTCTTC

d_gene: TRBD2
abundance: many
v_gene: TRBV11-3
j_gene: TRBJ2-1
CDR3aa: CASSLDGLAGNEQFF
CDR3nt: TGTGCCAGCAGCTTAGACGGACTAGCGGGCAATGAGCAGTTCTTC

d_gene: -
abundance: -
v_gene: TRBV5-1
j_gene: TRBJ1-1
CDR3aa: CASSQTGLNMNTEAFF
CDR3nt: TGCGCCAGCAGCCAGACAGGACTTAACATGAACACTGAAGCTTTCTTT

d_gene: -
abundance: many
v_gene: TRBV10-3
j_gene: TRBJ1-5
CDR3aa: CAISDSPAGGNQPQHF
CDR3nt: TGTGCCATCAGTGATTCCCCCGCCGGGGGCAATCAGCCCCAGCATTTT

d_gene: TRBD1
abundance: many
v_gene: TRBV28
j_gene: TRBJ2-7
CDR3aa: CASSFPTGGADEQYF
CDR3nt: TGTGCCAGCAGTTTCCCGACAGGGGGCGCCGACGAGCAGTACTTC

d_gene: -
abundance: many
v_gene: TRBV7-2
j_gene: TRBJ2-1
CDR3aa: CASSFDRSNEQFF
CDR3nt: TGTGCCAGCAGCTTTGACAGGTCCAATGAGCAGTTCTTC

d_gene: -
abundance: few
v_gene: TRBV20-1
j_gene: TRBJ1-1
CDR3aa: CSASRQGNTEAFF
CDR3nt: TGCAGTGCTAGTCGGCAGGGGAACACTGAAGCTTTCTTT

d_gene: -
abundance: -
v_gene: TRBV20-1
j_gene: TRBJ1-6
CDR3aa: CSASELSWSTSSPLHF
CDR3nt: TGCAGTGCTAGTGAGCTATCGTGGAGTACTAGCTCACCCCTCCACTTT

d_gene: TRBD2
abundance: -
v_gene: TRBV6-1
j_gene: TRBJ2-2
CDR3aa: CASSRAGVSTGELFF
CDR3nt: TGTGCCAGCAGCAGGGCGGGAGTTAGCACCGGGGAGCTGTTTTTT

d_gene: -
abundance: many
v_gene: TRBV5-1
j_gene: TRBJ1-2
CDR3aa: CASRSSVGPIYGYTF
CDR3nt: TGCGCCAGCAGATCCTCGGTCGGACCTATCTATGGCTACACCTTC

d_gene: -
abundance: -
v_gene: TRBV19
j_gene: TRBJ1-5
CDR3aa: CASSIRGSNQPQHF
CDR3nt: TGTGCCAGTAGTATCCGGGGTAGCAATCAGCCCCAGCATTTT